One and the same sample provided the 16 T cell receptor beta chains below, sequenced in a study of response to subunit inactivated influenza vaccine. In TCRdb, the RT-PCR reads were re-called with MiXCR into one record per CDR3 protein. The data contain under 550,000 distinct CDR3 sequences, roughly 7.9% of them singletons. The source material was PBMCs from blood, sampled around 25 months after vaccination. The receptors derive from a man in his fifties or sixties who received an inactivated influenza vaccine.

This clonotype was picked up a small number of times. This chain links TRBV6-1 with TRBJ2-5; D is perhaps TRBD2 (5 bases). Trimming left V 5 bases short and J 5 bases short, with 12 bases between. The CDR3 spans 13 residues. Looked up from germline, CDR1 is MNHNS and CDR2 is SASEGT. Written as DNA, the CDR3 is TGTGCCAGCAGTAAACTAGGGATGGAGACCCAGTACTTC. Its protein is CASSKLGMETQYF.

V usage is TRBV7-3 and J usage is TRBJ2-6; a weak D match, TRBD2 (6 bases). CDR1 and CDR2 from the germline V gene are SGHTA and FQGTGA. There are 18 residues in the CDR3. The V end was cut by 7 bases, the J end by 0 bases, with 19 bases between. The CDR3: CASTSGLSGVSGANVLTF. Written as DNA, the CDR3 is TGTGCCAGCACCTCCGGCCTTAGCGGAGTCTCTGGGGCCAACGTCCTGACTTTC.

This clonotype was observed at least ten times. The V call is TRBV5-1, the J call TRBJ2-1; D is perhaps TRBD1 (6 bases). The germline V gene encodes CDR1 SGHRS and CDR2 YFSETQ. The CDR3 consists of 15 residues. Trimming took 1 base from V and 8 from J, leaving 16 bases between them. The CDR3 DNA follows: TGCGCCAGCAGCTTGACAGGGAACCTAGTCGATGAGCAGTTCTTC. This translates into CASSLTGNLVDEQFF.

This clonotype was recorded many times. The chain joins TRBV29-1 to TRBJ2-7; a weak D match, TRBD2 (5 bases). Between the trimmed V and J ends, which lost 5 bases and 1 base, there was a span of 12 bases. CDR1 and CDR2 from the germline V gene are SQVTM and ANQGSEA. The CDR3 contains 13 residues. This chain's CDR3 is CSVNGERSYEQYF. DNA for the CDR3: TGCAGCGTTAATGGGGAGAGGTCCTACGAGCAGTACTTC.

This clonotype was counted ten times or more. The chain carries TRBV20-1 and TRBJ2-3; TRBD2 agrees at 7 bases. Germline-derived CDR1 and CDR2 are DFQATT and SNEGSKA (reference sequence). V gave up 5 bases and J gave up 4 bases; unmatched junction bases: 9. The CDR3 spans 14 residues. The CDR3 here is CSALGTTLADTQYF. The CDR3 DNA sequence: TGCAGTGCTCTCGGGACTACTTTGGCAGATACGCAGTATTTT.

This chain connects TRBV4-1 to TRBJ2-3, with 8 bases fitting TRBD2. Trimming took 4 bases from V and 2 from J; bases not matched to a gene: 11. In germline, CDR1 is MGHRA, CDR2 YSYEKL. The CDR3 contains 17 residues. CDR3 in amino acids: CASSRSGSGAVTDTQYF. CDR3 bases: TGCGCCAGCAGCCGATCTGGTAGCGGGGCCGTCACAGATACGCAGTATTTT.

The V gene is TRBV7-9, the J gene TRBJ2-1, with 7 bases that match TRBD2. This CDR3 has 15 residues. CDR1 SEHNR and CDR2 FQNEAQ come from the germline V gene (reference sequence). V lost 5 bases to trimming and J lost 8 bases; unmatched junction nucleotides: 12. CDR3 sequence reads: CASSKSGAERHEQFF. The CDR3 DNA sequence: TGTGCCAGCAGCAAAAGCGGGGCCGAAAGGCATGAGCAGTTCTTC.

The sample holds many counts of this clonotype. This chain uses TRBV5-1 with TRBJ2-4; 7 positions match TRBD2. V trimming: 0 bases; J trimming: 3 bases; junction bases outside the gene matches: 3. Germline CDR1 is SGHRS and CDR2 is YFSETQ. CDR3 length: 15 residues. This chain's CDR3 is CASSLGSSGKNIQYF. The CDR3 coding sequence is TGCGCCAGCAGCTTGGGGTCTAGCGGCAAAAACATTCAGTACTTC.

This clonotype was counted at least ten times. The V call is TRBV20-1, the J call TRBJ2-1, with 10 bases matching TRBD1. The CDR3 consists of 15 residues. The V gene end was trimmed by 3 bases and the J gene end by 6 bases; junction bases not matched to a gene: 8. Germline values: CDR1 DFQATT, CDR2 SNEGSKA (reference sequence). As DNA, the CDR3 is TGCAGTGCTAGCCTGGGACAGGGGATCGGCAATGAGCAGTTCTTC. Protein product: CSASLGQGIGNEQFF.

The chain combines TRBV6-2 or TRBV6-3 with TRBJ1-5; no reliable D call. The CDR3 spans 16 residues. V was cut by 6 bases and J by 1 base, with 16 bases left in between. Per the germline V gene, CDR1 is MNHEY and CDR2 is SVGEGT. The CDR3 DNA sequence: TGTGCCAGCAGCCAGAGAGCCGGATGGAGCAATCAGCCCCAGCATTTT. It specifies CASSQRAGWSNQPQHF.

This clonotype was detected only a few times. This rearrangement joins TRBV11-2 to TRBJ2-7; 11 nucleotides align to TRBD2. The CDR3 is 18 residues long. V trimming: 0 bases; J trimming: 4 bases; junction bases outside the gene matches: 11. From germline, CDR1 is SGHAT and CDR2 FQNNGV. The CDR3 loop reads CASSLETSGRISWYEQYF. The CDR3 coding sequence is TGTGCCAGCAGCTTAGAAACTAGCGGGAGAATTTCGTGGTACGAGCAGTACTTC.

This clonotype came up a few times. The chain joins TRBV7-8 to TRBJ2-7, with 9 positions matching TRBD2. CDR1 is SGHVS and CDR2 is FQNEAQ in the germline V gene. The CDR3 extends over 16 amino acids. J lost 4 bases, V lost 0 bases, and 7 bases had no gene match. The CDR3 DNA sequence: TGTGCCAGCAGCTTAGCTGGCGCGGGGGGGCCGTACGAGCAGTACTTC. The encoded protein is CASSLAGAGGPYEQYF.

This clonotype has at least ten counts. The V call is TRBV9, the J call TRBJ2-2; a possible D gene is TRBD2 (6 bases). The V gene's germline CDR1 is SGDLS and CDR2 YYNGEE. The V gene lost 3 bases and the J gene lost 3 bases, with 12 bases spanning the gap. The CDR3 extends over 15 amino acids. The CDR3 region is CASSAEDYYTGELFF. The DNA for the CDR3 is TGTGCCAGCAGCGCGGAGGACTACTACACCGGGGAGCTGTTTTTT.

This clonotype was observed a few times. This chain uses TRBV6-5 with TRBJ2-5, with D perhaps matching TRBD1 (6 bases). Germline values: CDR1 MNHEY, CDR2 SVGAGI. The germline V and J ends were trimmed by 5 bases and 8 bases, with 18 bases remaining between them. The CDR3 is 14 residues long. CDR3 DNA: TGTGCCAGCAGTCTACAGGGTCCCCTCACAACCCAGTACTTC. It yields the protein CASSLQGPLTTQYF.

This clonotype was recorded at least ten times. The chain recombines TRBV24-1 with TRBJ2-2, with 7 bases fitting TRBD1. Germline V gene lookup returns CDR1 KGHDR and CDR2 SFDVKD. This CDR3 comprises 13 residues. V shed 4 bases, J shed 10 bases, and the junction held 5 bases outside the gene matches. The CDR3 DNA reads TGTGCCACCAGTGACGGGACAGCCCCGGAGCTGTTTTTT. Translating gives CATSDGTAPELFF.

This clonotype was detected ten times or more. The chain employs TRBV5-1 and TRBJ2-1; TRBD2 matches at 11 bases. This CDR3 spans 17 amino acids. The germline gives CDR1 SGHRS, CDR2 YFSETQ. Unmatched junction bases numbered 9, after V lost 3 bases and J lost 4 bases. As DNA, the CDR3 is TGCGCCAGCAGCTCGGGATCCACTAGCGGGAGTTACAATGAGCAGTTCTTC. Translation gives CASSSGSTSGSYNEQFF. The full variable domain, rest sourced from reference TRBV5-1 and TRBJ2-1, is KAGVTQTPRYLIKTRGQQVTLSCSPISGHRSVSWYQQTPGQGLQFLFEYFSETQRNKGNFPGRFSGRQFSNSRSEMNVSTLELGDSALYLCASSSGSTSGSYNEQFFGPGTRLTVL.